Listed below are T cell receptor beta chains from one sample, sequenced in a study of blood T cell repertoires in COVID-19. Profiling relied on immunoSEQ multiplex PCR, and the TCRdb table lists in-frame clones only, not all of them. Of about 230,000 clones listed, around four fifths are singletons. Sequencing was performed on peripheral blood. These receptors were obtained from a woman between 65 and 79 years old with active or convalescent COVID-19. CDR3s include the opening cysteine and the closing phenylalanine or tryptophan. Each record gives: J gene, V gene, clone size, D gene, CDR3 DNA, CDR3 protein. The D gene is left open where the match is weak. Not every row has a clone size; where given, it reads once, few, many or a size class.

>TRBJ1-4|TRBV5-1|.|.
TGCGCCAGCAGCCCCGGGGACTGGGGTGAAAAACTGTTTTTT
CASSPGDWGEKLFF
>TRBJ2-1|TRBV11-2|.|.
TGTGCCAGCAGCTTTCCGGGACAAGACTACAATGAGCAGTTCTTC
CASSFPGQDYNEQFF
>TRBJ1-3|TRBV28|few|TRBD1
TGTGCCAGCAGTTCCGGGACAGAGACGCCTGGAAACACCATATATTTT
CASSSGTETPGNTIYF
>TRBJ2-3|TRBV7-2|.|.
TGTGCCAGCAGCTTGGGCCCTCGCACAGATACGCAGTATTTT
CASSLGPRTDTQYF
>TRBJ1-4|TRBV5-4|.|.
TGTGCCAGCAGCCGGACAGTTAATGAAAAACTGTTTTTT
CASSRTVNEKLFF
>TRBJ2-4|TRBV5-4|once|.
TGTGCCAGCAGCATACAGGGAGCCAAAAACATTCAGTACTTC
CASSIQGAKNIQYF
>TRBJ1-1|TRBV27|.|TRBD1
TGTGCCAGCGTTAGGGGGCAGGGATTGAACACTGAAGCTTTCTTT
CASVRGQGLNTEAFF
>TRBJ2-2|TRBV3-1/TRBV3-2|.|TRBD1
TGTGCCAGCAGCCAACGACTCGGGACAGCGAACACCGGGGAGCTGTTTTTT
CASSQRLGTANTGELFF
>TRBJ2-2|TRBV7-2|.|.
TGTGCCAGCACCCCGAGCCTCACCGGGGAGCTGTTTTTT
CASTPSLTGELFF
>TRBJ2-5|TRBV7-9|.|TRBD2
TGTGCCAGCAGCAATCAGGGACTAGCGTTTGAGACCCAGTACTTC
CASSNQGLAFETQYF
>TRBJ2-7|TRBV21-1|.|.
TGTGCCAGCAGCCACCTGACAGGGACCTACGAGCAGTACTTC
CASSHLTGTYEQYF
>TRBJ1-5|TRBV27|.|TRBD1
TGTGCCAGCAGTACCGGGACAGGGGGACATCAGCCCCAGCATTTT
CASSTGTGGHQPQHF
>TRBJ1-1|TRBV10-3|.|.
TGTGCCATCATGGCAATACAGGGAACTGAAGCTTTCTTT
CAIMAIQGTEAFF
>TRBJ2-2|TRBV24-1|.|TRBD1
TGTGCCACAGGGGACAGGGACGGCGGGGAGCTGTTTTTT
CATGDRDGGELFF
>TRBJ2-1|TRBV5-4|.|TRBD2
TGTGCCAGCAGCTTCGCGGGACTAGACTACAATGAGCAGTTCTTC
CASSFAGLDYNEQFF
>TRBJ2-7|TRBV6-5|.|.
TGTGCCAGCAGTAGGGGGACCACAAAATACTACGAGCAGTACTTC
CASSRGTTKYYEQYF
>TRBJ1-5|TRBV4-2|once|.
TGTGCCAGCAGCCAAGTGGTCTATAGCAATCAGCCCCAGCATTTT
CASSQVVYSNQPQHF
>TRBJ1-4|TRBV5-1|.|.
TGCGCCAGCAGCCCTACGATCTCCCTAGGGGGTGAAAAACTGTTTTTT
CASSPTISLGGEKLFF
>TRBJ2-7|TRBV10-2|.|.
TGCGCCAGCCGCACCTCCAGGGGAAACTCCTACGAGCAGTACTTC
CASRTSRGNSYEQYF
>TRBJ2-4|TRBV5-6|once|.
TGTGCCAGCAGTCATGACAGGCCAAACATTCAGTACTTC
CASSHDRPNIQYF
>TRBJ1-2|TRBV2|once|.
TGTGCCAGCAGCGAGCTGGGGGGGTCCGGCTACACCTTC
CASSELGGSGYTF
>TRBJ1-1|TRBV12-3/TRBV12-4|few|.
TGTGCCAGCAGCCGCGGGAGGGGCACCTCCTTT
CASSRGRGTSF
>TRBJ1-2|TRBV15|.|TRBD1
TGTGCCACCAGCAGGGTGATCGGACAGGGGAAAATGACAAGCTATGGCTACACCTTC
CATSRVIGQGKMTSYGYTF
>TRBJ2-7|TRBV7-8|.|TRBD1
TGTGCCAGCAGCTTAGATGGGACAGGCCTCAGGGTGCAGTACTTC
CASSLDGTGLRVQYF
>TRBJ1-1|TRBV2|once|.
TGTGCCAGCGGCGGGGGGCTAAGGAACACTGAAGCTTTCTTT
CASGGGLRNTEAFF
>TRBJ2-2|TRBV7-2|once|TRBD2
TGTGCCAGCAGCTTATTAGCGGGGGCGAACACCGGGGAGCTGTTTTTT
CASSLLAGANTGELFF
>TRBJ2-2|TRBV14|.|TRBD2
TGTGCCAGCAGCGACGGGAGGAAGGTGATTACCGGGGAGCTGTTTTTT
CASSDGRKVITGELFF
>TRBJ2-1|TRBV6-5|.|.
TGTGCCAGCGGCATCAGGGGCTCCTACAATGAGCAGTTCTTC
CASGIRGSYNEQFF
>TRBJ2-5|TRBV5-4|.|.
TGTGCCAGCAGCGGGGCGGTGCAAGAGACCCAGTACTTC
CASSGAVQETQYF
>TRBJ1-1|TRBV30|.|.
TGTGCCTGGAGTCCCTCGGGGGATCCCACTGAAGCTTTCTTT
CAWSPSGDPTEAFF
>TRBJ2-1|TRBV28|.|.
TGTGCCAGCAGTTTGGCAGGGTTTGGGCAGTTCTTC
CASSLAGFGQFF
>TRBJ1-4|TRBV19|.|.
TGTGCCAGTAGTATGGCCCCTAATGAAAAACTGTTTTTT
CASSMAPNEKLFF
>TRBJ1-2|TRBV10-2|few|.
TGCGCCAGCAGCTCCCCTCAGGGGAACTATGGCTACACCTTC
CASSSPQGNYGYTF
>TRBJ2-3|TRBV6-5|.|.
TGTGCCAGCAGAGCCGGGGGTAGCCTTAATACGCAGTATTTT
CASRAGGSLNTQYF
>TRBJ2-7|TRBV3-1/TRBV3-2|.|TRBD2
TGTGCCAGCAGCCATTATAGCGGGGGGTTCTCCTACGAGCAGTACTTC
CASSHYSGGFSYEQYF
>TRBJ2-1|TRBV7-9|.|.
TGTGCCAGCAGTCGTGACTCTATCGAGTTCTTC
CASSRDSIEFF
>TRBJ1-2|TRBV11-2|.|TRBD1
TGTGCCAGCAGCTTATTTGGGACAGGGGGCTCCTTTAACTATGGCTACACCTTC
CASSLFGTGGSFNYGYTF
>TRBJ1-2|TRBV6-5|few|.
TGTGCCAGCAGTTACGAGCGGGAGGGCAACTATGGCTACACCTTC
CASSYEREGNYGYTF
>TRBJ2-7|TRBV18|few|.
TGTGCCAGCTCACCGTACCGGGGCGAGCAGTACTTC
CASSPYRGEQYF
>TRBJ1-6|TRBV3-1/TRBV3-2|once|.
TGTGCCAGCAGCCAAGCGGAGACCCTCCACTTT
CASSQAETLHF
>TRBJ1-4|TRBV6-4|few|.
TGTGCCAGCATCGGACGGAGGAATGAAAAACTGTTTTTT
CASIGRRNEKLFF
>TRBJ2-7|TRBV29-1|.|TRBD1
TGCAGCGTGGGACAGTCAGGTTTCTCCTACGAGCAGTACTTC
CSVGQSGFSYEQYF
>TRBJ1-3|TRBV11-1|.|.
TGTGCCAGCAGCTCGCCGGCGGCCTCTGGAAACACCATATATTTT
CASSSPAASGNTIYF
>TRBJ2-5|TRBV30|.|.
TGTGCCTGGGTGGGGGGGCCCCCAGAGACCCAGTACTTC
CAWVGGPPETQYF
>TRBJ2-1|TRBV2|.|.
TGTGCCAGCAGTGAAAGGGGTCTAGCGGAGCAGTTCTTC
CASSERGLAEQFF
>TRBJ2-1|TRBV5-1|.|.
TGCGCCAGCAGCTTGGAGCCAGGTAGCTCCTACAATGAGCAGTTCTTC
CASSLEPGSSYNEQFF
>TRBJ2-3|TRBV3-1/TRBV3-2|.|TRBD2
TGTGCCAGCAGCCACCGAGAGCGGGGGGGAACAGATACGCAGTATTTT
CASSHRERGGTDTQYF
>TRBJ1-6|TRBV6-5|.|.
TGTGCCAGCAAGACAGCTTACTATAATTCACCCCTCCACTTT
CASKTAYYNSPLHF